The rows below give T cell receptor beta chains drawn from one sample of a study of monozygotic twins with cystic fibrosis. Some clones are missing from TCRdb's copy, which holds only in-frame ones; the method was immunoSEQ multiplex PCR. The sample includes about 36,000 clones, nearly 85% seen only once; the top ten take roughly 1.8%. The sample comprised blood. The receptors shown here come from a girl aged 2-10 years with cystic fibrosis. Both conserved end residues are part of each CDR3. D genes are given only for firm matches. Clone size is stated in some rows and not others, as once, few, many or a class when expanded.

J	size	D	V	DNA	CDR3
TRBJ1-6	NA	NA	TRBV6-6	TGTGCCAGCAGTTACGAGGCCAGGGGTAATTCACCCCTCCACTTT	CASSYEARGNSPLHF
TRBJ1-1	once	NA	TRBV9	TGTGCCAGCAGCGTAGATGACCGTGAAGCTTTCTTT	CASSVDDREAFF
TRBJ2-6	NA	NA	TRBV4-1	TGCGCCAGCACCAACGAACCTGGGGCCAACGTCCTGACTTTC	CASTNEPGANVLTF
TRBJ1-1	few	NA	TRBV25-1	TGTGCCAGCACCGTCGGGGGGCTCGCTTTCTTT	CASTVGGLAFF
TRBJ2-4	once	NA	TRBV29-1	TGCAGCGTTGTGTTTACGAACTGGGGAGGTCGCATTCAGTACTTC	CSVVFTNWGGRIQYF
TRBJ2-7	NA	NA	TRBV21-1	TGTGCCAGCAATACTAGGGATTCCGACGAGCAGTACTTC	CASNTRDSDEQYF
TRBJ1-5	NA	NA	TRBV18	TGTGCCAGCTCGGAGCGGTTTAGCAATCAGCCCCAGCATTTT	CASSERFSNQPQHF
TRBJ2-7	NA	NA	TRBV7-2	TGTGCCAGCAGCTTAGAGCCCGCACCCTACGAGCAGTACTTC	CASSLEPAPYEQYF
TRBJ2-1	NA	NA	TRBV7-9	TGTGCCAGCAGCTTAGCCCAGGGCGGGAACGAGCAGTTCTTC	CASSLAQGGNEQFF
TRBJ1-3	NA	TRBD1	TRBV10-1	TGCGCCAGCAGTCGGGACAGGGGGCGCGAAAACACCATATATTTT	CASSRDRGRENTIYF
TRBJ2-6	NA	NA	TRBV9	TGTGCCAGCAGCGTAGTCGTCCGAGCTACTGGGGCCAACGTCCTGACTTTC	CASSVVVRATGANVLTF
TRBJ1-2	NA	TRBD1	TRBV5-4	TGTGCCAGCAGCTTCAACCGGGACAGCTATGGCTACACCTTC	CASSFNRDSYGYTF
TRBJ1-1	NA	NA	TRBV5-8	TGTGCCAGCAGCTTACACACGAACACTGAAGCTTTCTTT	CASSLHTNTEAFF
TRBJ1-2	few	TRBD1	TRBV7-3	TGTGCCAGCAGCCCCCCCGGGACAGACTTCTATGGCTACACCTTC	CASSPPGTDFYGYTF
TRBJ1-2	few	TRBD1	TRBV6-1	TGTGCCAGCGGACGGACAGGCCTCTATGGCTACACCTTC	CASGRTGLYGYTF
TRBJ1-2	NA	TRBD1	TRBV6-5	TGTGCCAGCAGTTACTCGGACAGGGATGGCTACACCTTC	CASSYSDRDGYTF
TRBJ2-2	NA	TRBD1	TRBV6-4	TGTGCCAGCAGTGATCGCGACGATAAGTCAGGACAGGTAAACACCGGGGAGCTGTTTTTT	CASSDRDDKSGQVNTGELFF
TRBJ2-1	few	NA	TRBV11-2	TGTGCCAGCAGCACGAAGACTAATGAGCAGTTCTTC	CASSTKTNEQFF
TRBJ2-5	NA	NA	TRBV7-2	TGTGCCAGCAGCTTAGTTCCGGGACACCCTAAAGAGACCCAGTACTTC	CASSLVPGHPKETQYF
TRBJ2-3	once	TRBD1	TRBV7-6	TGTGCCAGCAGCTCGGGGACAGACTACACAGATACGCAGTATTTT	CASSSGTDYTDTQYF
TRBJ2-1	NA	NA	TRBV15	TGTGCCACCAGCAGAGACGCCCGGGACATAGCCTACAATGAGCAGTTCTTC	CATSRDARDIAYNEQFF
TRBJ2-7	NA	TRBD1	TRBV4-1	TGCGCCAGCAGCCACCCGGGACAGGGGGCGAAAGAGCAGTACTTC	CASSHPGQGAKEQYF
TRBJ2-2	once	NA	TRBV18	TGTGCCAGCTCATGGACTCTAGCCCAAGCCTCCTCCGGGGAGCTGTTTTTT	CASSWTLAQASSGELFF
TRBJ1-2	NA	NA	TRBV5-1	TGCGCCAGCAGCTATTGGGACACTCTCTATGGCTACACCTTC	CASSYWDTLYGYTF
TRBJ2-1	NA	NA	TRBV19	TGTGCCAGTAGTATGTGGGCAGGGAGGAGCAATGAGCAGTTCTTC	CASSMWAGRSNEQFF
TRBJ1-5	few	NA	TRBV2	TGTGCCAGCGCCCTCAGGTATAGCAATCAGCCCCAGCATTTT	CASALRYSNQPQHF
TRBJ2-7	once	TRBD2	TRBV25-1	TGTGCCAGCAGCCCTACTAGCGGGGGGCAGTACTTC	CASSPTSGGQYF
TRBJ2-7	NA	TRBD2	TRBV5-1	TGCGCCAGCAGCTTGGTAGGGACTAGCGTCAATGAGCAGTACTTC	CASSLVGTSVNEQYF
TRBJ2-1	NA	TRBD1	TRBV6-4	TGTGCCAGCAGTGACGGACAGGGCGATGAGCAGTTCTTC	CASSDGQGDEQFF
TRBJ1-5	NA	NA	TRBV5-1	TGCGCCAGCAGCCCCAGGGGAGACGGGGATCAGCCCCAGCATTTT	CASSPRGDGDQPQHF
TRBJ2-4	NA	NA	TRBV29-1	TGCAGCGTTGTGGGGGGACTAGCCAAAAACATTCAGTACTTC	CSVVGGLAKNIQYF
TRBJ2-3	NA	NA	TRBV14	TGTGCCAGCAGCCAAGAGCTCACAGATACGCAGTATTTT	CASSQELTDTQYF
TRBJ1-2	NA	NA	TRBV5-4	TGTGCCAGCAGTTCCACAGGGAGGGATGGCTACACCTTC	CASSSTGRDGYTF
TRBJ1-2	once	NA	TRBV6-4	TGTGCCAGCAGTGAGGCGGGGGGCGCGGGCTATGGCTACACCTTC	CASSEAGGAGYGYTF
TRBJ2-5	few	NA	TRBV11-2	TGTGCCAGCAGTCCGGGGGACAAGCAAGAGACCCAGTACTTC	CASSPGDKQETQYF
TRBJ2-1	NA	NA	TRBV27	TGTGCCAGCAGTCCTCGGCAGGGCAATGAGCAGTTCTTC	CASSPRQGNEQFF
TRBJ2-3	NA	NA	TRBV7-2	TGTGCCAGCAGCTTAGCGGCACTAAGCGGGACAGATACGCAGTATTTT	CASSLAALSGTDTQYF
TRBJ1-1	NA	NA	TRBV18	TGTGCCAGCTCACCGCAGGGAATGAACACTGAAGCTTTCTTT	CASSPQGMNTEAFF
TRBJ2-1	NA	NA	TRBV4-1	TGCGCCAGCAGCCAGGGGATCGGGTTGGACAATGAGCAGTTCTTC	CASSQGIGLDNEQFF
TRBJ1-2	NA	TRBD1	TRBV6-6	TGTGCCAGCAGTAACCCCCTGGGACAGGACCGTGGCTACACCTTC	CASSNPLGQDRGYTF
TRBJ1-6	few	NA	TRBV10-1	TGCGCCAGCCCAGGGGACGACTCCTATAATTCACCCCTCCACTTT	CASPGDDSYNSPLHF
TRBJ1-2	NA	TRBD1	TRBV5-4	TGTGCCAGCAGGGACGACAGGGGGCACTATGGCTACACCTTC	CASRDDRGHYGYTF
TRBJ2-7	once	TRBD2	TRBV19	TGTGCCAGTAGTATAGGGGGACTAGCGGGTTTCTACGAGCAGTACTTC	CASSIGGLAGFYEQYF
TRBJ2-7	NA	NA	TRBV11-3	TGTGCCAGCAGCTTGAGTGGGGGAGCCACCTACGAGCAGTACTTC	CASSLSGGATYEQYF
TRBJ2-7	NA	TRBD1	TRBV6-4	TGTGCCAGCAGCACCGGGACAGGCTACGAGCAGTACTTC	CASSTGTGYEQYF
TRBJ1-6	NA	NA	TRBV7-8	TGTGCCAGCAGCCTCCGGGGGTCCTATAATTCACCCCTCCACTTT	CASSLRGSYNSPLHF
TRBJ1-1	NA	NA	TRBV30	TGTGCCTGGAGTGTAAATCAGGGAGATGCTTTCTTT	CAWSVNQGDAFF
TRBJ2-5	once	TRBD2	TRBV5-4	TGTGCCAGCAGCGGGAGCGGGGGGGCACTAGAGACCCAGTACTTC	CASSGSGGALETQYF
TRBJ2-3	NA	NA	TRBV15	TGTGCCACCAGCAGAGGGGGAACGGGCACAGATACGCAGTATTTT	CATSRGGTGTDTQYF
TRBJ2-4	NA	TRBD1	TRBV5-6	TGTGCCAGCAGCTTGGAAGGACAGGGAGCAAACATTCAGTACTTC	CASSLEGQGANIQYF
TRBJ2-7	NA	NA	TRBV2	TGTGCCAGCAGTGATTTGTCTAGCCCTACCTACGAGCAGTACTTC	CASSDLSSPTYEQYF
TRBJ1-1	NA	NA	TRBV30	TGTGCCTGGAGAGGGGGGAACACTGAAGCTTTCTTT	CAWRGGNTEAFF
TRBJ2-3	NA	NA	TRBV30	TGTGCCTGGAGTGTACATCCAGGCACAGATACGCAGTATTTT	CAWSVHPGTDTQYF
TRBJ1-2	few	NA	TRBV4-1	TGCGCCAGCAGCCTTATGCCACAGGGTGAATATGGCTACACCTTC	CASSLMPQGEYGYTF
TRBJ2-1	NA	TRBD1	TRBV19	TGTGCCAGTAAGGCGGGACAGGTCTACAATGAGCAGTTCTTC	CASKAGQVYNEQFF
TRBJ2-7	NA	TRBD1	TRBV7-9	TGTGCCAGCAGCTTAGGTGGGACAGGGGGCTACGAGCAGTACTTC	CASSLGGTGGYEQYF
TRBJ1-1	NA	NA	TRBV20-1	NA	CSVGTGAIRIF
TRBJ1-3	NA	TRBD1	TRBV30	TGTGCCTGGGCCGACAGGGGGTACACCATATATTTT	CAWADRGYTIYF
TRBJ1-1	NA	NA	TRBV11-2	TGTGCCAGCAGCAAAGCAGGACATTTGAACACTGAAGCTTTCTTT	CASSKAGHLNTEAFF
TRBJ2-3	NA	TRBD2	TRBV9	TGTGCCAGCAGCCCCCGACTAGCCTCAGATACGCAGTATTTT	CASSPRLASDTQYF